These 5 T cell receptor beta chains were sequenced from one sample in a study of monozygotic twins with inflammatory bowel disease. TCRdb reprocessed the 5' RACE reads and keeps a single row for each CDR3 protein, giving no DNA. The sample totals 350,000 to 550,000 distinct CDR3 sequences. The sequenced sample consisted of blood. The receptors here all came from a human donor with ulcerative colitis or Crohn's disease, or a healthy co-twin of an affected twin (not recorded which).

The V call is TRBV25-1, the J call TRBJ2-7. There are 14 residues in the CDR3. Germline CDR1 is MGHDK and CDR2 is SYGVNS. CDR3 residues: CASSEGNPRYEQYF.

The J gene is TRBJ1-5, the V gene TRBV30. Germline V gene lookup returns CDR1 GTSNPN and CDR2 SVGIG (reference sequence). The CDR3 consists of 14 residues. The CDR3 sequence is CAWKRDGSNQPQHF.

The CDR3 loop is CASCSRLAKNIQYF. V is TRBV12-3 or TRBV12-4 and J is TRBJ2-4; as DNA is missing, the TRBD2 call by TCRdb cannot be tested. The CDR3 consists of 14 residues.

The gene calls are TRBV5-1 and TRBJ1-1; the D call from TCRdb, TRBD1, cannot be confirmed without DNA. This CDR3 has 12 residues. Germline CDR1 reads SGHRS; CDR2 reads YFSETQ. The CDR3: CASSPEGGEAFF.

The chain recombines TRBV20-1 with TRBJ2-1. Germline lookup yields CDR1 DFQATT and CDR2 SNEGSKA (reference sequence). This CDR3 contains 14 residues. CDR3 region: CSALERVSYNEQFF.